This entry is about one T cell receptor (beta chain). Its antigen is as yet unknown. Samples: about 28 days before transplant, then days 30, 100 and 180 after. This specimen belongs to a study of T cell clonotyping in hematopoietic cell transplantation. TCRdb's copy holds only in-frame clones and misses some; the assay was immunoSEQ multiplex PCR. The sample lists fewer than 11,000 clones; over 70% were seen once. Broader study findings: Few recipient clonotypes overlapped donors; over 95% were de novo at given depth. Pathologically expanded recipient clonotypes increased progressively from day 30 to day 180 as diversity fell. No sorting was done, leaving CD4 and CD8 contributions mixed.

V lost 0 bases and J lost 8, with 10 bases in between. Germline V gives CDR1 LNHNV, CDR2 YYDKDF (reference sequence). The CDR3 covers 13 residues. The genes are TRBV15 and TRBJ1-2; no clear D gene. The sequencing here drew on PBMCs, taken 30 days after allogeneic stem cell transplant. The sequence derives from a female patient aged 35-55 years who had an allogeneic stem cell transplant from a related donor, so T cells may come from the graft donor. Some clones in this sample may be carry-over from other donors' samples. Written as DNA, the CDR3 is TGTGCCACCAGCAGAGATTCTGGAGGAGGCTACACCTTC. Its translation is CATSRDSGGGYTF.